This TCR beta chain was recovered during a study of siplizumab effects on memory and regulatory T cells (dated by TCRdb to the late 2010s). For the wider study: The study looked at the effect of siplizumab, an anti-CD2 antibody, on alloreactive T-cell subsets in allogeneic mixed lymphocyte reactions made from human PBMCs. Points the paper makes about the study in general: Whether proliferating Tregs from siplizumab cultures were suppressive was not functionally confirmed. For roughly 80-97% of proliferating CD4+ or CD8+ clones, no naive or memory phenotype could be assigned. The cumulative frequency of alloreactive sequences that could be traced back to unstimulated CD4+ memory T cells was significantly reduced by siplizumab. Among mappable alloreactive CD4+ clones, the Treg-derived fraction averaged 68.8% with siplizumab versus roughly 29% in control reactions. Unstimulated naive T cells appeared to be more diverse than memory T cells, and naive cells seemed to make a substantial contribution to the alloresponse. Sequences below about 10^-5 frequency were poorly captured, so only a minor fraction of alloreactive clones could be mapped to unstimulated subsets.

Sorted unstimulated T cells and proliferating T cells recovered from mixed lymphocyte reactions were subjected to TCRbeta CDR3 sequencing. Fresh whole blood from ten HLA-typed healthy donors was used as the source from which PBMCs were isolated. The CDR3 runs 15 amino acids, cysteine and phenylalanine included. Left in the record is the CDR3 DNA by itself, 45 bases read in frame from the first base. Relative to germline, V is 7 bases shorter and J is 0 bases shorter, with 15 bases between their ends. CDR1 is given as MNHEY and CDR2 as SMNVEV, both from the germline V gene (reference sequence). Libraries were prepared through the immunoSEQ multiplex PCR assay. Roughly 10^5 TCR templates per sample were assayed on the deep sequencing platform. Genomic DNA extracted from sorted T cells was used for TCRbeta CDR3 sequencing. Regarding the original processing steps: The R programming language was used for clonal analysis of TCRbeta CDR3 data. Alloreactive CD4+ and CD8+ clones were identified by comparing unstimulated samples to CFSE-low samples taken after the reaction. By matching sequences to the repertoires of sorted unstimulated Treg and non-Treg cells, each alloreactive CD4+ clone was assigned a regulatory or non-regulatory origin. As stored in TCRdb, this immuneACCESS dataset retains in-frame rearrangements with V and J assigned. A fraction of the clones does not appear; measured against another copy, unresolved V genes explain less than half of the discrepancy, and the remainder lacks a known reason. D and trimming were read from the DNA, whereas the V and J calls and clone size are those reported in that table. The table for this sample lists about 72,000 clones; more than 80% of them were counted only once. The ten largest clonotypes hold roughly 28% of the sample.

Worth noting for this clone: The antigen it recognizes is unknown. No base quality values were provided; no much bigger clone lies one nucleotide off.

The receptor chain draws on TRBV27 and TRBJ2-5, with TRBD2 as a weak D call on 5 bases. This receptor was taken from a human donor in good health. The sequencing input was CD8+ T cells sorted from blood. The bases are TGTGCCAGCACTCCCGGGGTGGGGTACCAAGAGACCCAGTACTTC. The resulting protein is CASTPGVGYQETQYF.